This T cell receptor beta chain is drawn from a study of response to subunit inactivated influenza vaccine. Trimming left V 4 bases short and J 2 bases short, with 8 bases between. This CDR3 is 13 amino acids long. TCRdb re-called the RT-PCR reads through MiXCR, storing one row per CDR3 protein. The sample lists about 570,000 distinct CDR3 sequences, roughly 12% seen once, with about 10% in the top ten. This sample also appeared in a second study, on T cells expressing NK-cell markers. This second study says: A 5'RACE template switching approach incorporating UMIs was used to make TCR beta cDNA. HCMV serostatus: seven of eight sequenced donors positive, one negative. NKG2C+ dominant clonotype frequencies in 6 or 7 donors were roughly 1.0-7.5% of CD8+ T cells. One observes that, in a few donors, these clonotypes were also the leading ones within the CD3+CD56-NKG2C+ fraction. HCMV specificity of expanded NKG2C+ T cell clones remained unclear.

This clonotype was sampled from a man between 50 and 59 years old who received an inactivated influenza vaccine. The sequencing used PBMCs from blood, collected on the day of vaccination. This chain uses TRBV12-3 or TRBV12-4 with TRBJ2-5; D gene ambiguous. The CDR3 loop reads CASSSHEQETQYF. The CDR3 nucleotides are TGTGCCAGCAGTTCTCATGAACAAGAGACCCAGTACTTC.